Below, 25 T cell receptor beta chains from the same sample are listed, as sequenced in a study of blood T cell repertoires in COVID-19. Sequenced by immunoSEQ multiplex PCR; TCRdb stores in-frame clones only, minus some. The sample holds 220,000 or so clones, roughly four fifths seen once. Sequencing input: peripheral blood. All receptors come from a woman in her sixties with acute or convalescent COVID-19.

This clone was seen a few times. CDR3 residues: CASSARGAITDTQYF. The CDR3, as DNA: TGTGCCAGCAGCGCGCGGGGGGCAATCACAGATACGCAGTATTTT. The chain uses TRBV2 and TRBJ2-3; 8 nucleotides match TRBD2. The CDR3 has 15 residues. Trimming cost V 6 bases and J 2 bases; bases outside gene matches: 7. Germline V CDR1 and CDR2: SNHLY, FYNNEI.

The CDR3 sequence is CASRDRGLDTEAFF. The CDR3, as DNA: TGTGCCAGCCGGGACAGGGGGTTGGACACTGAAGCTTTCTTT. The chain uses TRBV19 and TRBJ1-1, with 11 bases matching TRBD1. CDR3 length: 14 residues. Unmatched junction bases numbered 6, after V lost 9 bases and J lost 3 bases. Germline V gene sequence: CDR1 LNHDA, CDR2 SQIVND (reference sequence).

The CDR3 DNA is TGTGCCAGCAGCACTGCAAGCTCCTATAATTCACCCCTCCACTTT. Protein product: CASSTASSYNSPLHF. V is TRBV6-2 or TRBV6-3 and J is TRBJ1-6, with D uncertain. Germline CDR1 is MNHEY and CDR2 is SVGEGT. This CDR3 is 15 amino acids long. The V end lost 6 bases, the J end lost 0 bases, and 9 bases lay between the germline ends.

The V and J genes are TRBV27 and TRBJ1-5, with 7 positions matching TRBD1. The V and J ends lost 6 bases and 4 bases, in that order; junction bases with no gene match: 9. Germline values: CDR1 MNHEY, CDR2 SMNVEV (reference sequence). The CDR3 loop spans 15 amino acids. The CDR3 region has the DNA TGTGCCAGCAGCAAAACCGGGACAGTAAATCAGCCCCAGCATTTT. It translates to CASSKTGTVNQPQHF.

The chain links TRBV28 to TRBJ2-7, with TRBD1 identical over 8 bases. With V trimmed by 6 bases and J by 3 bases, 4 bases remained unmatched. This CDR3 is 13 amino acids long. Per germline, CDR1 MDHEN and CDR2 SYDVKM. The CDR3 DNA is TGTGCCAGCAGAACAGGGGGTGTCTACGAGCAGTACTTC. Protein: CASRTGGVYEQYF.

This chain uses TRBV4-3 with TRBJ1-2; D possibly corresponds to TRBD1 (6 bases). The V end was cut by 3 bases, the J end by 6 bases, with 11 bases between. The CDR3 runs 13 residues. The germline V gene has CDR1 LGHNA and CDR2 YSLEER. This chain's CDR3 is CASSQARGDGYTF. The CDR3, as DNA: TGCGCCAGCAGCCAGGCCAGGGGCGATGGCTACACCTTC.

V usage is TRBV3-1 (or the pseudogene TRBV3-2) and J usage is TRBJ1-1; D is undetermined. Trimming took off 0 bases at V and 2 bases at J, with 4 bases between the two ends. Germline V CDR1 and CDR2: LGHDT, YNNKEL (reference sequence). This CDR3 comprises 13 residues. In DNA, the CDR3 is TGTGCCAGCAGCCAAGAATTAAACACTGAAGCTTTCTTT. Translated: CASSQELNTEAFF.

V is TRBV6-2 or TRBV6-3 and J is TRBJ2-1; 9 nucleotides match TRBD1. The ends lost 6 bases at V and 2 bases at J; junction bases unmatched: 8. The CDR3 is 16 residues long. The germline V gene encodes CDR1 MNHEY and CDR2 SVGEGT. CDR3 region: CASSSFGTGTYNEQFF. Written as DNA, the CDR3 is TGTGCCAGCAGCAGTTTCGGGACAGGGACCTACAATGAGCAGTTCTTC.

The chain uses TRBV11-2 and TRBJ1-3; 10 bases match TRBD1. Trimming took 1 base from V and 3 from J; bases not matched to a gene: 6. This CDR3 is 17 amino acids long. Germline CDR1 and CDR2: SGHAT and FQNNGV. CDR3 nucleotide sequence: TGTGCCAGCAGCTTAGTGTCGACAGGGGGCTTTGGAAACACCATATATTTT. Amino acid sequence: CASSLVSTGGFGNTIYF.

The genes are TRBV3-1 (or the pseudogene TRBV3-2) and TRBJ1-1, with 9 bases lining up with TRBD1. Losses at the gene ends were 4 bases for V and 4 bases for J; bases not matched to a gene: 10. The CDR3 is 16 residues long. Germline V gene sequence: CDR1 LGHDT, CDR2 YNNKEL (reference sequence). CDR3 in DNA: TGTGCCAGCAGCCGACTTAGAGGACAGGGGACCACTGAAGCTTTCTTT. This encodes CASSRLRGQGTTEAFF.

This clone was seen only a few times. The chain uses TRBV19 and TRBJ1-2; no definite D call. The CDR3 sequence is 12 residues long. V lost 5 bases and J lost 5, with 9 bases in between. Germline V gene lookup returns CDR1 LNHDA and CDR2 SQIVND (reference sequence). In DNA, the CDR3 is TGTGCCAGTAGTGACTCAGAGTATGGCTACACCTTC. This sequence encodes CASSDSEYGYTF.

V gene TRBV6-5 combines with J gene TRBJ1-5; a weak D match, TRBD1 (6 bases). The CDR3 totals 15 residues. Germline loops: CDR1 MNHEY, CDR2 SVGAGI. V gave up 7 bases and J gave up 0 bases, with 13 bases separating them. This chain's CDR3 is CASTRDIYSNQPQHF. CDR3 bases: TGTGCCAGCACCCGGGACATCTATAGCAATCAGCCCCAGCATTTT.

The sample holds one count of this clone. This chain joins TRBV7-2 and TRBJ2-5; 7 nucleotides agree with TRBD2. J lost 4 bases, V lost 2 bases, and 13 bases had no gene match. Germline CDR1 reads SGHTA; CDR2 reads FQGNSA. The CDR3 loop spans 17 amino acids. The CDR3 here is CASSLRAPGGMGETQYF. As DNA, the CDR3 is TGTGCCAGCAGCTTACGGGCCCCCGGGGGGATGGGAGAGACCCAGTACTTC.

The chain links TRBV12-3 or TRBV12-4 to TRBJ1-1; D not resolved. V was pared by 8 bases and J by 1 base, with 8 bases between. There are 12 residues in the CDR3. CDR3 DNA sequence: TGTGCCAGCCGGGAGGGGAACACTGAAGCTTTCTTT. Encoded protein: CASREGNTEAFF.

This clone was seen once. CDR3 DNA: TGTGCCAGCAGTTTACGAGCGGGGAACCCGAACAGTATAATGTCCTACGAGCAGTACTTC. As protein: CASSLRAGNPNSIMSYEQYF. This chain uses TRBV27 with TRBJ2-7; 7 bases line up with TRBD2. V was pared by 2 bases and J by 1 base, with 20 bases of the junction left unmatched. Germline CDR1 and CDR2: MNHEY and SMNVEV (reference sequence). The CDR3 is 20 amino acids.

This rearrangement joins TRBV7-2 to TRBJ2-3; 7 bases match TRBD2. In germline, CDR1 is SGHTA, CDR2 FQGNSA. This CDR3 is built from 15 residues. Unmatched junction bases numbered 5, after V lost 3 bases and J lost 2 bases. The CDR3 region has the DNA TGTGCCAGCAGCTTCGCAGCGGGGCTCACAGATACGCAGTATTTT. Its translation: CASSFAAGLTDTQYF.

The genes are TRBV9 and TRBJ2-1, with a tentative D call TRBD2 (6 bases). Germline-derived CDR1 and CDR2 are SGDLS and YYNGEE. Trimming removed 0 bases from V and 6 bases from J, with 16 bases in between. CDR3 length: 16 amino acids. The CDR3 nucleotides are TGTGCCAGCAGCGTAGGGGGCCGACTAGGTTTCAATGAGCAGTTCTTC. Amino acid sequence: CASSVGGRLGFNEQFF.

V is TRBV5-5 and J is TRBJ1-4; maybe TRBD1 (5 bases). Trimming took off 0 bases at V and 0 bases at J, with 15 bases between the two ends. The CDR3 totals 18 residues. In germline, CDR1 is SGHKS, CDR2 YYEKEE (reference sequence). The CDR3 sequence is CASSLAWAGTTTNEKLFF. In DNA, the CDR3 is TGTGCCAGCAGCTTGGCGTGGGCAGGGACTACAACTAATGAAAAACTGTTTTTT.

The J gene is TRBJ2-7, the V gene TRBV5-1; TRBD1 agrees at 8 bases. CDR1 and CDR2 (germline): SGHRS, YFSETQ. The CDR3 has 16 residues. V lost 0 bases and J lost 4; bases outside the gene matches: 9. Written as DNA, the CDR3 is TGCGCCAGCAGCTTGGTGCAGGGGGCCCCGCCATACGAGCAGTACTTC. Encoded protein: CASSLVQGAPPYEQYF.

This chain joins TRBV4-3 and TRBJ2-5; 9 positions agree with TRBD2. The CDR3 is 16 residues long. V dropped 1 base and J dropped 4; count of bases not matched to a gene: 7. Germline V gene lookup returns CDR1 LGHNA and CDR2 YSLEER. The CDR3 loop is CASSQVAGGQGETQYF. The CDR3 DNA is TGCGCCAGCAGCCAAGTTGCGGGGGGGCAAGGAGAGACCCAGTACTTC.

The genes are TRBV7-9 and TRBJ2-7; 10 bases fit TRBD2. The CDR3 runs 14 residues. Trimming took 5 bases from V and 1 from J; bases not matched to a gene: 2. Germline loops: CDR1 SEHNR, CDR2 FQNEAQ (reference sequence). CDR3 nucleotides: TGTGCCAGCAGCCGGACTAGCGGATCCTACGAGCAGTACTTC. It specifies CASSRTSGSYEQYF.

This chain links TRBV5-5 with TRBJ1-3; 8 bases agree with TRBD1. Germline V CDR1 and CDR2: SGHKS, YYEKEE (reference sequence). The CDR3 is 13 residues long. V gave up 5 bases and J gave up 2 bases; unmatched junction bases: 0. CDR3 DNA sequence: TGTGCCAGCAGGGACAGGGCTGGAAACACCATATATTTT. Its translation: CASRDRAGNTIYF.

V is TRBV7-2 and J is TRBJ1-5, with 9 nucleotides matching TRBD1. The CDR3 loop spans 13 amino acids. Germline loops: CDR1 SGHTA, CDR2 FQGNSA. The V segment lost 5 bases and the J segment 7 bases; nucleotides outside the gene matches: 3. Here the CDR3 reads CASSGDRVQPQHF. CDR3 nucleotides: TGTGCCAGCAGCGGGGACAGGGTCCAGCCCCAGCATTTT.

A few counts support this clone. The chain carries TRBV6-5 and TRBJ1-1, with TRBD1 matching over 7 bases. The CDR3 contains 15 residues. V lost 4 bases and J lost 0; bases outside the gene matches: 5. CDR1 MNHEY and CDR2 SVGAGI come from the germline V gene. This CDR3 reads CASSSTGNMNTEAFF. DNA of the CDR3: TGTGCCAGCAGTTCGACAGGGAACATGAACACTGAAGCTTTCTTT.

The chain has TRBV2 and TRBJ1-4; D may be TRBD1 (5 bases). The germline V gene has CDR1 SNHLY and CDR2 FYNNEI. Deletions cut 6 bases from V and 7 bases from J, with 15 bases between. The CDR3 sequence is 14 residues long. CDR3 sequence: CASSREGVGEKLFF. The CDR3 nucleotides are TGTGCCAGCAGCAGGGAGGGAGTAGGTGAAAAACTGTTTTTT.